This T cell receptor beta chain was identified during a study of T cells after yellow fever vaccination. Background on the study: Any fraction with a low cell number was prepared using SMART-Seq v4 Ultra Low Input. General study findings and limits: Clonotypes shared by both compartments, CD4 and CD8, made up a small share. Contamination by abundant bulk-population clonotypes could be present in FACS-sorted repertoires.

Trimming stripped 4 bases from V and 0 bases from J, with 17 bases between. In germline, CDR1 is SGHRS, CDR2 YFSETQ. The CDR3 length is 16 residues. This clonotype was seen more than once but under ten times. Its target is not known. TCRdb used MiXCR to reprocess the 5' RACE reads, holding one entry per CDR3 protein. The data show 400,000 or so distinct CDR3 sequences, with about 6.2% seen just once and approximately 16% held by the top ten. The source of this sequence is a man in his thirties or forties who received the YFV17D yellow fever vaccine. The sequencing here drew on PBMCs, taken 5 days after the yellow fever booster vaccination. This sequence joins TRBV5-1 and TRBJ2-7, with D perhaps given as TRBD1 or TRBD2 (5 bases each). CDR3 DNA: TGCGCCAGCAGCGCCCGCCTTGGGACCAGCTCCTACGAGCAGTACTTC. Protein product: CASSARLGTSSYEQYF.